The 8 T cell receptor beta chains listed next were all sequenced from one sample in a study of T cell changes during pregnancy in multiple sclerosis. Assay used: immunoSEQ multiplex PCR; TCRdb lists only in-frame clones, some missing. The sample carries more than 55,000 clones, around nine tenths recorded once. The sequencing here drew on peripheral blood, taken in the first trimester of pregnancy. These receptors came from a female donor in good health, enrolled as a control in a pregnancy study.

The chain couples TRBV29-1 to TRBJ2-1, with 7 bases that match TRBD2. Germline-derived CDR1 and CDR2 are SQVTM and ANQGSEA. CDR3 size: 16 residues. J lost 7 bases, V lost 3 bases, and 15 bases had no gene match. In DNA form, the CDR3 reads TGCAGCGTTGAGGGAGAGCGGGGTTGGGAGAGGAATGAGCAGTTCTTC. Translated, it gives CSVEGERGWERNEQFF.

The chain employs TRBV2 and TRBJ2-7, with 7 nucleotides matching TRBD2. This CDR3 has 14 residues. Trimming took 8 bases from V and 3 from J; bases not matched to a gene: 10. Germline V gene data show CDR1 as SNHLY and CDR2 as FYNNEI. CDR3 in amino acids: CASRTSFVLYEQYF. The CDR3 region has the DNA TGTGCCAGCCGGACTAGTTTCGTCCTCTACGAGCAGTACTTC.

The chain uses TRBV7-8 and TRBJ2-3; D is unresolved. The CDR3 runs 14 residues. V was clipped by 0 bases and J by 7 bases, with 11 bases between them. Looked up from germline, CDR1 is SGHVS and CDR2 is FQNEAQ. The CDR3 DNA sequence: TGTGCCAGCAGCTTAGCGCAAATGGCCAATACGCAGTATTTT. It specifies CASSLAQMANTQYF.

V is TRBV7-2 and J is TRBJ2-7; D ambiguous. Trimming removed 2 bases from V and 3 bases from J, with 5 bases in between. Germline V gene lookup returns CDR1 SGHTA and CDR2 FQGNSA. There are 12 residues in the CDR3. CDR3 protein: CASSLSGYEQYF. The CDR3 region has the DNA TGTGCCAGCAGCTTATCGGGCTACGAGCAGTACTTC.

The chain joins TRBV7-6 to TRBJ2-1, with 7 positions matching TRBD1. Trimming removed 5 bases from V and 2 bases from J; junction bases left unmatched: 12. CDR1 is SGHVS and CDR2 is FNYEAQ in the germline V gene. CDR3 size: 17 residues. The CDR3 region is CASSASPDRRTYNEQFF. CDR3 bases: TGTGCCAGCAGCGCTTCTCCGGACAGGAGAACCTACAATGAGCAGTTCTTC.

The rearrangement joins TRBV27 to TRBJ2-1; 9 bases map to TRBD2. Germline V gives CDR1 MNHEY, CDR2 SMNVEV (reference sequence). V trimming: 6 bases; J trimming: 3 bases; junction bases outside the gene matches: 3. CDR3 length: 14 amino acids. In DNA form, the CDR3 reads TGTGCCAGCAGGACTAGCGGATACTACAATGAGCAGTTCTTC. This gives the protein CASRTSGYYNEQFF.

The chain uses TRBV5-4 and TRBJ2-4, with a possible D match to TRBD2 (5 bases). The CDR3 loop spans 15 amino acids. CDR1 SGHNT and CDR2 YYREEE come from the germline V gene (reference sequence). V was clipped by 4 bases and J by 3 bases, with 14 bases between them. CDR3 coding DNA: TGTGCCAGCAGCCCCTCGGGGTTAGGCAAAAACATTCAGTACTTC. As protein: CASSPSGLGKNIQYF. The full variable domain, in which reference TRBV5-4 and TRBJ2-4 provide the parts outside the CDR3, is ETGVTQSPTHLIKTRGQQVTLRCSSQSGHNTVSWYQQALGQGPQFIFQYYREEENGRGNFPPRFSGLQFPNYSSELNVNALELDDSALYLCASSPSGLGKNIQYFGAGTRLSVL.

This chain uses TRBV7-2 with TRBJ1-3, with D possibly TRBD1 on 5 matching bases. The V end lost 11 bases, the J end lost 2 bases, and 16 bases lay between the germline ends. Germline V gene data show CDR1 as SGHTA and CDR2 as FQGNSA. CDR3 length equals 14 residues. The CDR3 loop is CAGGGGRTGNTIYF. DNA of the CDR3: TGTGCCGGGGGAGGAGGGCGGACTGGAAACACCATATATTTT.